These T cell receptor beta chains were read from a single sample in a study of T-cell reconstitution after alpha-beta-depleted transplantation in children. TCRdb called the PCR reads again in MiXCR, with one record for every CDR3 protein. Of about 590,000 distinct CDR3 sequences in the sample, over 10% were seen once. This specimen was PBMCs, mostly from graft donor cells, taken 360 days after TCRalphabeta/CD19-depleted stem cell transplant. The receptors come from a male patient aged 5 to 17 who had a stem cell transplant for acute myeloid leukemia, so the T cells may come from the graft donor. CDR3s include the opening cysteine and the closing phenylalanine or tryptophan. A D gene is named only where the DNA matches it firmly. Rows may omit the clone size; those that give it use once, few, many or a size class.

D gene: -; CDR3 length: 14; J gene: TRBJ2-3; clone size: -; V gene: TRBV29-1; CDR3 DNA: TGCAGCTTGAGGGACTCGGGAGGCACAGATACGCAGTATTTT; CDR3 protein: CSLRDSGGTDTQYF
D gene: -; CDR3 length: 15; J gene: TRBJ1-4; clone size: few; V gene: TRBV14; CDR3 DNA: TGTGCCAGCAGCCAAGCCCGGGGGGTTAATGAAAAACTGTTTTTT; CDR3 protein: CASSQARGVNEKLFF
D gene: -; CDR3 length: 11; J gene: TRBJ2-7; clone size: many; V gene: TRBV12-3/TRBV12-4; CDR3 DNA: TGTGCCAGCAGTATAGGACCCGAGCAGTACTTC; CDR3 protein: CASSIGPEQYF
D gene: -; CDR3 length: 14; J gene: TRBJ2-3; clone size: -; V gene: TRBV4-2; CDR3 DNA: TGTGCCAGCAGCCAAGTACCAAGCACAGATACGCAGTATTTT; CDR3 protein: CASSQVPSTDTQYF
D gene: -; CDR3 length: 15; J gene: TRBJ2-3; clone size: -; V gene: TRBV2; CDR3 DNA: TGTGCCAGCAGTGGTCCCTCGATTAGCACAGATACGCAGTATTTT; CDR3 protein: CASSGPSISTDTQYF
D gene: -; CDR3 length: 14; J gene: TRBJ2-1; clone size: few; V gene: TRBV12-3/TRBV12-4; CDR3 DNA: TGTGCCAGCAGCTACACCCGATCCTACAATGAGCAGTTCTTC; CDR3 protein: CASSYTRSYNEQFF
D gene: -; CDR3 length: 14; J gene: TRBJ2-5; clone size: many; V gene: TRBV2; CDR3 DNA: TGTGCCAGCAGTGTCGAAGGCAGGGAAGAGACCCAGTACTTC; CDR3 protein: CASSVEGREETQYF
D gene: -; CDR3 length: 11; J gene: TRBJ2-7; clone size: -; V gene: TRBV20-1; CDR3 DNA: TGCAGTGCCCATCAAGTGGGAGAGCAGTACTTC; CDR3 protein: CSAHQVGEQYF
D gene: -; CDR3 length: 12; J gene: TRBJ2-7; clone size: few; V gene: TRBV6-5; CDR3 DNA: TGTGCCACACGGGGGTCTGGGGGCATCTCCTACTTC; CDR3 protein: CATRGSGGISYF
D gene: TRBD1; CDR3 length: 14; J gene: TRBJ2-6; clone size: -; V gene: TRBV19; CDR3 DNA: TGTGCCAGTAGACCAGGGGGTGCAGCGGACGTCCTGACTTTC; CDR3 protein: CASRPGGAADVLTF
D gene: -; CDR3 length: 15; J gene: TRBJ2-4; clone size: many; V gene: TRBV7-9; CDR3 DNA: TGTGCCAGCAGCTGGACCACAGGGAACAAAAACATTCAGTACTTC; CDR3 protein: CASSWTTGNKNIQYF
D gene: -; CDR3 length: 15; J gene: TRBJ2-7; clone size: -; V gene: TRBV7-2; CDR3 DNA: TGTGCCAGCAGATTTAGGGAGGCTGTCGGGTACGAGCAGTACTTC; CDR3 protein: CASRFREAVGYEQYF
D gene: -; CDR3 length: 12; J gene: TRBJ2-5; clone size: many; V gene: TRBV29-1; CDR3 DNA: TGCAGCGTTAAGGGGCCCCGAGAGACCCAGTACTTC; CDR3 protein: CSVKGPRETQYF
D gene: TRBD2; CDR3 length: 15; J gene: TRBJ2-1; clone size: -; V gene: TRBV12-3/TRBV12-4; CDR3 DNA: TGTGCCAGCAGCCAAAGGAGCGGGAGCCGGGATGAGCAGTTCTTC; CDR3 protein: CASSQRSGSRDEQFF
D gene: TRBD2; CDR3 length: 15; J gene: TRBJ2-5; clone size: -; V gene: TRBV7-9; CDR3 DNA: TGTGCCAGCAGCTATAGGGAGGGAATAGGAGAGACCCAGTACTTC; CDR3 protein: CASSYREGIGETQYF
D gene: -; CDR3 length: 13; J gene: TRBJ2-1; clone size: -; V gene: TRBV28; CDR3 DNA: TGTGCCAGCAGTTTTGTCAGGGGTGACGAGCAGTTCTTC; CDR3 protein: CASSFVRGDEQFF
D gene: TRBD1; CDR3 length: 13; J gene: TRBJ2-5; clone size: few; V gene: TRBV29-1; CDR3 DNA: TGCAGCGTTGAGGGTCCAGGGGGAGAGACCCAGTACTTC; CDR3 protein: CSVEGPGGETQYF
D gene: TRBD1; CDR3 length: 16; J gene: TRBJ1-1; clone size: -; V gene: TRBV9; CDR3 DNA: TGTGCCAGCAGCCTCGGGACAGGGGTGGTGAACACTGAAGCTTTCTTT; CDR3 protein: CASSLGTGVVNTEAFF
D gene: -; CDR3 length: 14; J gene: TRBJ2-7; clone size: few; V gene: TRBV28; CDR3 DNA: TGTGCCAGCATTAGGGACTTTGTTTCCTACGAGCAGTACTTC; CDR3 protein: CASIRDFVSYEQYF
D gene: TRBD2; CDR3 length: 21; J gene: TRBJ2-1; clone size: few; V gene: TRBV10-3; CDR3 DNA: TGTGCCATCAGTGACAATACGGGACTAGCGGTCCTACCAAACTCCTACAATGAGCAGTTCTTC; CDR3 protein: CAISDNTGLAVLPNSYNEQFF
D gene: TRBD1; CDR3 length: 14; J gene: TRBJ1-6; clone size: -; V gene: TRBV7-9; CDR3 DNA: TGTGCCAGCAGCTACTCGACAGGGGTCCCACCCCTCCACTTT; CDR3 protein: CASSYSTGVPPLHF
D gene: TRBD2; CDR3 length: 16; J gene: TRBJ2-1; clone size: many; V gene: TRBV27; CDR3 DNA: TGTGCCAGCAGTCCCTATAGCGGGAGCTCCTACAATGAGCAGTTCTTC; CDR3 protein: CASSPYSGSSYNEQFF
D gene: TRBD2; CDR3 length: 18; J gene: TRBJ2-1; clone size: few; V gene: TRBV28; CDR3 DNA: TGTGCCAGCAGTTTCCCTCCTCTAGCGGGAGTACTCTACAATGAGCAGTTCTTC; CDR3 protein: CASSFPPLAGVLYNEQFF
D gene: -; CDR3 length: 12; J gene: TRBJ2-7; clone size: many; V gene: TRBV29-1; CDR3 DNA: TGCAGCGTTTCGCCTAGCTCCTACGAGCAGTACTTC; CDR3 protein: CSVSPSSYEQYF
D gene: TRBD1; CDR3 length: 16; J gene: TRBJ2-7; clone size: -; V gene: TRBV20-1; CDR3 DNA: TGCAGTGCTAGACCCAGACAGGGAGTAAGGGTCTACGAGCAGTACTTC; CDR3 protein: CSARPRQGVRVYEQYF
D gene: -; CDR3 length: 13; J gene: TRBJ2-7; clone size: few; V gene: TRBV5-1; CDR3 DNA: TGCGCCAGCAGCTTGGGAGGGATGGGCGAGCAGTACTTC; CDR3 protein: CASSLGGMGEQYF
D gene: -; CDR3 length: 13; J gene: TRBJ2-7; clone size: many; V gene: TRBV6-6; CDR3 DNA: TGTGCCAGCCAGGAAAGGGCCTCCTACGAGCAGTACTTC; CDR3 protein: CASQERASYEQYF
D gene: TRBD2; CDR3 length: 15; J gene: TRBJ2-1; clone size: -; V gene: TRBV6-1; CDR3 DNA: TGTGCCAGCAGATTGTCAGCGGGGGGATACAATGAGCAGTTCTTC; CDR3 protein: CASRLSAGGYNEQFF
D gene: TRBD2; CDR3 length: 14; J gene: TRBJ2-7; clone size: -; V gene: TRBV27; CDR3 DNA: TGTGCCAGCAGCCGAGCGGGAAACTCCTACGAGCAGTACTTC; CDR3 protein: CASSRAGNSYEQYF
D gene: TRBD2; CDR3 length: 15; J gene: TRBJ2-3; clone size: -; V gene: TRBV12-3/TRBV12-4; CDR3 DNA: TGTGCCAGCAGTTTCCCCGGGGGGTATGGAGATACGCAGTATTTT; CDR3 protein: CASSFPGGYGDTQYF
D gene: -; CDR3 length: 16; J gene: TRBJ2-3; clone size: few; V gene: TRBV23-1; CDR3 DNA: TGCGCCAGCAGGCCCCTTTACACGGCGACCACAGATACGCAGTATTTT; CDR3 protein: CASRPLYTATTDTQYF
D gene: TRBD2; CDR3 length: 15; J gene: TRBJ2-1; clone size: few; V gene: TRBV29-1; CDR3 DNA: TGCAGCGCGCTCCCCGGGACTAGCTTCTACAATGAGCAGTTCTTC; CDR3 protein: CSALPGTSFYNEQFF
D gene: TRBD2; CDR3 length: 14; J gene: TRBJ2-7; clone size: many; V gene: TRBV2; CDR3 DNA: TGTGCCACTGGGACTAGCGGCCTCTCCTACGAGCAGTACTTC; CDR3 protein: CATGTSGLSYEQYF
D gene: -; CDR3 length: 15; J gene: TRBJ2-7; clone size: -; V gene: TRBV9; CDR3 DNA: TGTGCCAGCAGCGCGGGACGGCATCCCTCCTACGAGCAGTACTTC; CDR3 protein: CASSAGRHPSYEQYF
D gene: TRBD1; CDR3 length: 15; J gene: TRBJ2-7; clone size: -; V gene: TRBV5-1; CDR3 DNA: TGCGCCAGCAGCTTGATTCAGGACAGGGGGTACGAGCAGTACTTC; CDR3 protein: CASSLIQDRGYEQYF
D gene: -; CDR3 length: 17; J gene: TRBJ2-1; clone size: many; V gene: TRBV5-4; CDR3 DNA: TGTGCCAGCAGCTTGGACCCTTGGCGGAGCTCCTACAATGAGCAGTTCTTC; CDR3 protein: CASSLDPWRSSYNEQFF
D gene: -; CDR3 length: 14; J gene: TRBJ2-3; clone size: few; V gene: TRBV10-3; CDR3 DNA: TGTGCCATCAGTGAAAGGACTAGCACAGATACGCAGTATTTT; CDR3 protein: CAISERTSTDTQYF
D gene: -; CDR3 length: 17; J gene: TRBJ2-7; clone size: few; V gene: TRBV7-6; CDR3 DNA: TGTGCCAGCAGCTTGGAGGAGGGGGGCCTACTCACTTACGAGCAGTACTTC; CDR3 protein: CASSLEEGGLLTYEQYF
D gene: -; CDR3 length: 11; J gene: TRBJ2-4; clone size: -; V gene: TRBV20-1; CDR3 DNA: TGCAGTGCTAGAGAGTTGAAGGTTCAGTACTTC; CDR3 protein: CSARELKVQYF
D gene: -; CDR3 length: 14; J gene: TRBJ2-2; clone size: many; V gene: TRBV6-2/TRBV6-3; CDR3 DNA: TGTGCCAGCAGTTACTGGGGGAACACCGGGGAGCTGTTTTTT; CDR3 protein: CASSYWGNTGELFF
D gene: -; CDR3 length: 13; J gene: TRBJ2-1; clone size: few; V gene: TRBV7-8; CDR3 DNA: TGTGCCAGCAGCCGAGGGGTGACGAATGAGCAGTTCTTC; CDR3 protein: CASSRGVTNEQFF
D gene: -; CDR3 length: 15; J gene: TRBJ2-7; clone size: few; V gene: TRBV6-5; CDR3 DNA: TGTGCCAGCAGTTACGTGTCTAGCAGGACCTACGAGCAGTACTTC; CDR3 protein: CASSYVSSRTYEQYF
D gene: TRBD2; CDR3 length: 20; J gene: TRBJ2-7; clone size: few; V gene: TRBV11-2; CDR3 DNA: TGTGCCAGCAGCTTCGGAGAAACGAGATTGAAACTAGCGGGAGGCTACGAGCAGTACTTC; CDR3 protein: CASSFGETRLKLAGGYEQYF
D gene: -; CDR3 length: 13; J gene: TRBJ2-7; clone size: -; V gene: TRBV7-2; CDR3 DNA: TGTGCCAGCAACCCCGGGGGCGGGTACGAGCAGTACTTC; CDR3 protein: CASNPGGGYEQYF
D gene: -; CDR3 length: 15; J gene: TRBJ2-4; clone size: many; V gene: TRBV3-1; CDR3 DNA: TGTGCCAGCAGCCAAGATTCTACAGCCAAAAACATTCAGTACTTC; CDR3 protein: CASSQDSTAKNIQYF
D gene: TRBD2; CDR3 length: 18; J gene: TRBJ2-3; clone size: few; V gene: TRBV5-1; CDR3 DNA: TGCGCCAGCAGCTTGGCGGGACTAGCAGGAGGGAGCACAGATACGCAGTATTTT; CDR3 protein: CASSLAGLAGGSTDTQYF
D gene: TRBD2; CDR3 length: 16; J gene: TRBJ2-2; clone size: few; V gene: TRBV20-1; CDR3 DNA: TGCAGTGCTATAGTCCAGCGGGGGGGGAACACCGGGGAGCTGTTTTTT; CDR3 protein: CSAIVQRGGNTGELFF
D gene: -; CDR3 length: 14; J gene: TRBJ2-7; clone size: -; V gene: TRBV5-1; CDR3 DNA: TGCGCCAGCAGCGGCAAAGGGGGTTCCTACGAGCAGTACTTC; CDR3 protein: CASSGKGGSYEQYF
D gene: -; CDR3 length: 15; J gene: TRBJ2-7; clone size: few; V gene: TRBV23-1; CDR3 DNA: TGCGCCAGCAGTCCTAGGACAGCTACCGCCTACGAGCAGTACTTC; CDR3 protein: CASSPRTATAYEQYF
D gene: -; CDR3 length: 11; J gene: TRBJ1-2; clone size: few; V gene: TRBV24-1; CDR3 DNA: TGTGCCACCATGGGGTCGGATGGCTACACCTTC; CDR3 protein: CATMGSDGYTF
D gene: -; CDR3 length: 14; J gene: TRBJ1-5; clone size: -; V gene: TRBV30; CDR3 DNA: TGTGCCTGGAGTCCCGGGGGGGGCGATCAGCCCCAGCATTTT; CDR3 protein: CAWSPGGGDQPQHF
D gene: -; CDR3 length: 16; J gene: TRBJ2-2; clone size: many; V gene: TRBV15; CDR3 DNA: TGTGCCACCAGCAGAGATCTGGAGGGGGCTACCGGGGAGCTGTTTTTT; CDR3 protein: CATSRDLEGATGELFF
D gene: -; CDR3 length: 16; J gene: TRBJ1-1; clone size: -; V gene: TRBV11-2; CDR3 DNA: TGTGCCAGCAGCGGTGGGTGGCAGGGATTGAACACTGAAGCTTTCTTT; CDR3 protein: CASSGGWQGLNTEAFF
D gene: TRBD1; CDR3 length: 14; J gene: TRBJ2-7; clone size: -; V gene: TRBV4-2; CDR3 DNA: TGTGCCAGCAGCCAGGGACAGGGGCTCGACGAGCAGTACTTC; CDR3 protein: CASSQGQGLDEQYF
D gene: TRBD1; CDR3 length: 15; J gene: TRBJ1-6; clone size: -; V gene: TRBV5-1; CDR3 DNA: TGCGCCAGCAGCTCCGGGACAGACTATAATTCACCCCTCCACTTT; CDR3 protein: CASSSGTDYNSPLHF
D gene: -; CDR3 length: 12; J gene: TRBJ2-7; clone size: many; V gene: TRBV29-1; CDR3 DNA: TGCAGCGTCCCCGGCCCTCCACAGCGGCAGTACTTC; CDR3 protein: CSVPGPPQRQYF
D gene: -; CDR3 length: 14; J gene: TRBJ2-2; clone size: -; V gene: TRBV9; CDR3 DNA: TGTGCCAGCAGCGTAGCTGGATTCGCCGGGGAGCTGTTTTTT; CDR3 protein: CASSVAGFAGELFF